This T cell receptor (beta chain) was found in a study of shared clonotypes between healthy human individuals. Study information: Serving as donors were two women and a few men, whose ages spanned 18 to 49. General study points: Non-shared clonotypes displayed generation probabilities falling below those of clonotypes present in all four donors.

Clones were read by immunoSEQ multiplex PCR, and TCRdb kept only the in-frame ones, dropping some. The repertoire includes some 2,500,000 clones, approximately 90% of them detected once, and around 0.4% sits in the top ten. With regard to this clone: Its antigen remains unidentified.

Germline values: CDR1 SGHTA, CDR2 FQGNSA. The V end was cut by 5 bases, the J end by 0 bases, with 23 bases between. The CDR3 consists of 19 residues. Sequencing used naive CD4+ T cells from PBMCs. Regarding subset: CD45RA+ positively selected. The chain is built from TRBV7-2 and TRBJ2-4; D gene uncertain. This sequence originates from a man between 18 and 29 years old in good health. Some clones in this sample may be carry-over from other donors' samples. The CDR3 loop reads CASSGQVGLPVLAKNIQYF. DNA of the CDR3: TGTGCCAGCAGCGGGCAAGTGGGGTTACCAGTTTTAGCCAAAAACATTCAGTACTTC. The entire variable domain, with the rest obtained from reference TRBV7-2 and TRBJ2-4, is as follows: GAGVSQSPSNKVTEKGKDVELRCDPISGHTALYWYRQSLGQGLEFLIYFQGNSAPDKSGLPSDRFSAERTGGSVSTLTIQRTQQEDSAVYLCASSGQVGLPVLAKNIQYFGAGTRLSVL.